The 10 T cell receptor beta chains below all came from one sample that was sequenced in a study of T cells in localized non-small cell lung cancer. The protocol was immunoSEQ multiplex PCR, while the TCRdb copy is restricted to in-frame clones and leaves out a portion. The sample shows about 30,000 clones, approximately 88% of them seen only once. The input for sequencing was peripheral blood, taken before any cancer treatment. These receptors came from a female donor at least 60 years old with stage I lung adenocarcinoma.

The chain employs TRBV9 and TRBJ2-5; TRBD2 matches 7 bases. The CDR3 totals 16 residues. Germline trimming cut 0 bases from V and 3 bases from J; bases unmatched to any gene: 8. Germline-derived CDR1 and CDR2 are SGDLS and YYNGEE. CDR3 residues: CASSVVGLGREETQYF. For the CDR3, the DNA is TGTGCCAGCAGCGTAGTTGGTCTGGGGAGGGAAGAGACCCAGTACTTC.

This CDR3 reads CASSLRAGQGMGEQYF. In DNA, the CDR3 is TGTGCCAGCAGCTTAAGGGCGGGACAGGGAATGGGCGAGCAGTACTTC. The gene calls are TRBV7-4 and TRBJ2-7; 9 nucleotides match TRBD1. The germline V gene has CDR1 SGHVT and CDR2 SQSDAQ. The CDR3 is made up of 16 amino acids. V gave up 2 bases and J gave up 6 bases; unmatched junction bases: 11.

V is TRBV19 and J is TRBJ2-7; TRBD1 matches at 9 bases. The junction had 7 bases not matched to a gene; V was cut back by 5 bases and J by 5 bases. Germline loops: CDR1 LNHDA, CDR2 SQIVND (reference sequence). CDR3 length: 14 residues. In DNA, the CDR3 is TGTGCCAGTAGTCCGGGACAGGGATATAACGAGCAGTACTTC. The encoded protein is CASSPGQGYNEQYF.

The V call is TRBV10-2, the J call TRBJ1-2; a possible D gene is TRBD1 (6 bases). Per germline, CDR1 WSHSY and CDR2 SAAADI. The CDR3 length is 13 residues. Trimming removed 5 bases from V and 6 bases from J, with 13 bases in between. The chain's CDR3 is CASSLSRTDGYTF. The CDR3 DNA follows: TGCGCCAGCAGTCTATCCAGGACAGATGGCTACACCTTC.

V is TRBV2 and J is TRBJ2-3; D may be TRBD2 (6 bases). The CDR3 spans 14 residues. Trimming stripped 7 bases from V and 1 base from J, with 12 bases between. CDR1 and CDR2 from the germline V gene are SNHLY and FYNNEI. CDR3 bases: TGTGCCAGCAATAGGGCTAGCGGCACAGATACGCAGTATTTT. It translates to CASNRASGTDTQYF.

The chain uses TRBV5-1 and TRBJ2-1; the D gene is possibly TRBD1 (7 bases). Germline CDR1 SGHRS, CDR2 YFSETQ. The CDR3 contains 15 residues. The germline V and J ends were trimmed by 5 bases and 1 base, with 13 bases remaining between them. The CDR3 DNA reads as TGCGCCAGCAGAACGACAGGGACTTCCTACAATGAGCAGTTCTTC. Translation gives CASRTTGTSYNEQFF.

The chain recombines TRBV6-5 with TRBJ1-1; tentatively, D is TRBD1 (5 bases). Germline CDR1 is MNHEY and CDR2 is SVGAGI. The ends were cut back, 4 bases at V and 0 bases at J, with 12 bases in the middle. The CDR3 has 15 amino acids. CDR3 in amino acids: CASSSPGDVNTEAFF. The CDR3 DNA sequence: TGTGCCAGCAGTTCCCCCGGGGACGTGAACACTGAAGCTTTCTTT.

This chain uses TRBV19 with TRBJ2-4; no definite D call. V dropped 7 bases and J dropped 3 bases, with 13 bases sitting between them. This CDR3 has 14 amino acids. CDR1 is LNHDA and CDR2 is SQIVND in the germline V gene (reference sequence). DNA for the CDR3: TGTGCCAGTATGGCCGTGGGCGACAAAAACATTCAGTACTTC. Its translation is CASMAVGDKNIQYF.

V and J are TRBV5-1 and TRBJ2-7; TRBD2 aligns across 9 bases. CDR1 SGHRS and CDR2 YFSETQ come from the germline V gene. V lost 6 bases and J lost 0; bases outside the gene matches: 4. This CDR3 is built from 14 residues. CDR3 in amino acids: CASTPSGNSYEQYF. CDR3 nucleotide sequence: TGCGCCAGCACCCCTAGCGGGAACTCCTACGAGCAGTACTTC.

This clone was detected only once. This sequence joins TRBV20-1 and TRBJ1-1, with D perhaps matching TRBD1 (5 bases). Trimming stripped 5 bases from V and 10 bases from J, with 14 bases between. This CDR3 comprises 11 residues. Germline CDR1 is DFQATT and CDR2 is SNEGSKA (reference sequence). CDR3 sequence: CSAPPGGGAFF. The CDR3, as DNA: TGCAGTGCTCCCCCGGGGGGGGGAGCTTTCTTT.